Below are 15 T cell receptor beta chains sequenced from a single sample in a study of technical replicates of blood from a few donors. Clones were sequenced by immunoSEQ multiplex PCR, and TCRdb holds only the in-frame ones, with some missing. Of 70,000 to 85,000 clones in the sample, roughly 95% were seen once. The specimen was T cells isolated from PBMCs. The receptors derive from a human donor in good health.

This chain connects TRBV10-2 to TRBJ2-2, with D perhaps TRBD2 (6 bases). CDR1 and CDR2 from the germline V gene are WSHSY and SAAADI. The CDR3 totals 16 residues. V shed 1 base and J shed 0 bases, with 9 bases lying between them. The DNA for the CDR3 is TGCGCCAGCAGTGAGTGGAGGGGTCCGAACACCGGGGAGCTGTTTTTT. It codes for CASSEWRGPNTGELFF.

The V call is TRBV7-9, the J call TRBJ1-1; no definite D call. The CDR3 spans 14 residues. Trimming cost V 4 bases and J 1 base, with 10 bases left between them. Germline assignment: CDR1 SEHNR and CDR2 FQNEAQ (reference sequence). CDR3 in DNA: TGTGCCAGCAGCTCAGACATGGCGAACACTGAAGCTTTCTTT. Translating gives CASSSDMANTEAFF.

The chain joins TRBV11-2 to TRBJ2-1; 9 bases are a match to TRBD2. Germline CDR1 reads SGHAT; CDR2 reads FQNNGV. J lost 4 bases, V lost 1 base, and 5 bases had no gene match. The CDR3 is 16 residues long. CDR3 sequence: CASSLGSSGIYNEQFF. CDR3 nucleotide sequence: TGTGCCAGCAGCTTAGGGTCTAGCGGGATATACAATGAGCAGTTCTTC.

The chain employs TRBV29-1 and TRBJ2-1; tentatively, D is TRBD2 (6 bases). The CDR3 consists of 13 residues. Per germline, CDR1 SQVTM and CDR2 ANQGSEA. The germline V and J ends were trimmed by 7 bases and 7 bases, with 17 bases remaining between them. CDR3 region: CSASARSENEQFF. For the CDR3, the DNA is TGCAGCGCTAGCGCCCGATCTGAGAATGAGCAGTTCTTC.

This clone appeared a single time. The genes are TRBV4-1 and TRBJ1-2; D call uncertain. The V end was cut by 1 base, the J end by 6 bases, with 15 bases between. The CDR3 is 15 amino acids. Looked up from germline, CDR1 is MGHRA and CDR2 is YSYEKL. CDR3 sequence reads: CASSQGSGVSNGYTF. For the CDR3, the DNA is TGCGCCAGCAGCCAAGGTAGTGGAGTCTCCAATGGCTACACCTTC.

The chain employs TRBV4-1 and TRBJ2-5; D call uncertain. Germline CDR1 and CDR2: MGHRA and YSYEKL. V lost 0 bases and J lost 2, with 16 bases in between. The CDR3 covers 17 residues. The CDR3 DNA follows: TGCGCCAGCAGCCAAGATCGACTTCTTAGGTCTCAAGAGACCCAGTACTTC. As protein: CASSQDRLLRSQETQYF.

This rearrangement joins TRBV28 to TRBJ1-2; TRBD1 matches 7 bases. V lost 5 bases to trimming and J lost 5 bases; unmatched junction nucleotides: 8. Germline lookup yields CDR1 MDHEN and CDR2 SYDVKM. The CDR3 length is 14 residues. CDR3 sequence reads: CASSLPGTDYGYTF. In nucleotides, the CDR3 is TGTGCCAGCAGTCTTCCAGGGACAGATTATGGCTACACCTTC.

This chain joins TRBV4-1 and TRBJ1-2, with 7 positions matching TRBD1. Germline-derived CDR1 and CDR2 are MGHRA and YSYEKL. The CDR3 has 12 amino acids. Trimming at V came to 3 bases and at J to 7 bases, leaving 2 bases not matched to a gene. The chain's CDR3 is CASSQGQFGYTF. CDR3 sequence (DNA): TGCGCCAGCAGCCAGGGACAGTTTGGCTACACCTTC.

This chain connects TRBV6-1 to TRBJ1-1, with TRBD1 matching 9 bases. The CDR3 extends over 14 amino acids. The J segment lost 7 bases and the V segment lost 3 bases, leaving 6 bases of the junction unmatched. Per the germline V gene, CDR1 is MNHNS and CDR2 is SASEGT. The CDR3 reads CASSDLQGAREAFF. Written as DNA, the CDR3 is TGTGCCAGCAGTGATTTACAGGGGGCTCGTGAAGCTTTCTTT.

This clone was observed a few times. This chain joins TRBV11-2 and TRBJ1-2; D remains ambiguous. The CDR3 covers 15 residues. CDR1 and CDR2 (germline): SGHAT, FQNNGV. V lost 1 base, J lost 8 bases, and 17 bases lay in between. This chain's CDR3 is CASSLAEVGRRGYTF. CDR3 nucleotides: TGTGCCAGCAGCTTAGCTGAGGTTGGCAGGAGGGGCTACACCTTC.

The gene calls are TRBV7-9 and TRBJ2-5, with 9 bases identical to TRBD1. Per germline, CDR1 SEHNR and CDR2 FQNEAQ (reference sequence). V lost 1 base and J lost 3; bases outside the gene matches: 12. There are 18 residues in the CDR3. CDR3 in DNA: TGTGCCAGCAGCTTAGAAGGTACCCGGGACAGGGTTGAAGAGACCCAGTACTTC. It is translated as CASSLEGTRDRVEETQYF.

The DNA of the CDR3 is TGTGCCAGCGATAAAACGGCGGAAGAATACAATGAGCAGTTCTTC. The encoded protein is CASDKTAEEYNEQFF. V is TRBV13 and J is TRBJ2-1; D call uncertain. CDR1 is PRHDT, CDR2 FYEKMQ, per germline (reference sequence). The length of the CDR3 is 15 residues. V was pared by 8 bases and J by 4 bases, with 18 bases between.

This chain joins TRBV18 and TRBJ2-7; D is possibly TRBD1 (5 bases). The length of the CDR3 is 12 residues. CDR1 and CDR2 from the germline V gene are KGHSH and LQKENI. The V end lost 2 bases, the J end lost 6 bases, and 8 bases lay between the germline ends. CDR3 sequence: CASSPDSSEQYF. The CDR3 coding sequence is TGTGCCAGCTCACCAGACAGTTCCGAGCAGTACTTC.

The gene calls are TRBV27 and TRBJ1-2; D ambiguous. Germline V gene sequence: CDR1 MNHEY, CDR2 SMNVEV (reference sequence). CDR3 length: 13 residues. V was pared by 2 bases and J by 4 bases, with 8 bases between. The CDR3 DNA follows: TGTGCCAGCAGTTTAGTCGGTCCCTATGGCTACACCTTC. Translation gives CASSLVGPYGYTF.

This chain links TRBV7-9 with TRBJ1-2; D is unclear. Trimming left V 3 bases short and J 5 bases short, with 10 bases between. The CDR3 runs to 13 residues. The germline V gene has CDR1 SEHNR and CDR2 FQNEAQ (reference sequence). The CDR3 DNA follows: TGTGCCAGCAGCTTCGAAGGGAGATATGGCTACACCTTC. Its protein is CASSFEGRYGYTF.